This TCR beta chain was obtained from a study of blood T cell repertoires in COVID-19 (dated by TCRdb to 2020 to 2021). In terms of the full investigation: Samples covering the acute and convalescent phases of COVID-19 were provided by collaborators in the United States, Italy and Spain. The prospective study material was composed of cDNA or gDNA derived from T cells, B-cell-depleted T cells, or PBMCs. Subjects who had been exposed to COVID-19, were actively infected with it, or had recovered from it provided the deeply sampled blood TCRbeta repertoires that made up the dataset. The repertoires were made available in a free public database intended to serve as a resource for research on the immune response to SARS-CoV-2. The samples were drawn from the first 160 participants of the ongoing ImmuneRACE study and from 950 to 1,500 subjects provided by 6 global collaborators. The sample metadata nearly always contained a de-identified subject ID, COVID-19 status, age in years and sex. Where HLA class I and class II types were available, the types were taken from metadata supplied by the sample provider, not from assay-based typing. Study-level results and caveats: The quantity of clinical and demographic metadata differed by source and by participant and was supplied without curation.

TCRbeta CDR3 regions were amplified from genomic DNA using the immunoSEQ Assay, a bias-controlled multiplex PCR. The authors' pipeline ran thus. Within the assay, amplification of reference gene primers was used to estimate how many nucleated cells each sample contained. To quantify the absolute abundance of each unique TCRbeta CDR3 rearrangement, sequence reads were collapsed and filtered. For each sample, productive Simpson clonality was calculated by taking the square root of Simpson's diversity index across productive rearrangements. In TCRdb, the immuneACCESS table is reduced to in-frame sequences with V and J assigned. These tables do not hold every clone; where another copy was compared, an unresolved V gene accounts for under half, and the others remain unexplained. The D gene and trimming were derived from the DNA, and the V and J assignments and clone size from that table. The sample yields about 100,000 clones; roughly nine tenths were counted once. The ten largest clones take up 5.5% to 7% of the sample.

Collaborating institutions collected whole blood in K2EDTA tubes following their own protocols. Collaborator samples were shipped for TCRbeta analysis as frozen whole blood, isolated PBMCs, or DNA extracted from either sample type. Concerning this clone itself: Its recognized antigen is unknown. One base away there is no much larger clone; base qualities are not given.

Spanning cysteine to phenylalanine, the CDR3 consists of 13 amino acids. Only the CDR3 DNA stays, 39 bases, in frame from base 1. The germline V gene specifies SGDLS as CDR1 and YYNGEE as CDR2. Between the V and J ends, shortened by 3 bases and 4 bases respectively, the junction contains 10 bases. The rearranged segments are TRBV9 and TRBJ1-2, with TRBD1 as a weak D call on 6 bases. Sequenced material: peripheral blood. The TCR originated in a human donor in a cohort sampled during active COVID-19. The CDR3 here reads CASSAGQIYGYTF. The sequenced DNA: TGTGCCAGCAGCGCCGGACAGATCTATGGCTACACCTTC.